The sequence of this TCR beta chain was determined in a study of blood T cell repertoires in COVID-19. Between the trimmed V and J ends, which lost 6 bases and 7 bases, there was a span of 6 bases. The length of the CDR3 is 11 residues. How the authors handled the data: Reference gene primer amplification gave estimated nucleated cell counts. Profiled with immunoSEQ multiplex PCR; TCRdb holds only in-frame clones, not every one. From that table come the V and J calls and clone size; the DNA was used to work out D and trimming. The data hold 250,000 or so clones, with around 89% observed a single time.

The chain carries TRBV12-3 or TRBV12-4 and TRBJ2-2; weak D call: TRBD2 (5 bases). The sample taken for sequencing was PBMCs or T cells enriched from blood (not recorded which). This TCR derives from a woman under 40 with acute COVID-19. The CDR3 reads CASSGLGELFF. The CDR3 coding sequence is TGTGCCAGCAGCGGACTCGGGGAGCTGTTTTTT.